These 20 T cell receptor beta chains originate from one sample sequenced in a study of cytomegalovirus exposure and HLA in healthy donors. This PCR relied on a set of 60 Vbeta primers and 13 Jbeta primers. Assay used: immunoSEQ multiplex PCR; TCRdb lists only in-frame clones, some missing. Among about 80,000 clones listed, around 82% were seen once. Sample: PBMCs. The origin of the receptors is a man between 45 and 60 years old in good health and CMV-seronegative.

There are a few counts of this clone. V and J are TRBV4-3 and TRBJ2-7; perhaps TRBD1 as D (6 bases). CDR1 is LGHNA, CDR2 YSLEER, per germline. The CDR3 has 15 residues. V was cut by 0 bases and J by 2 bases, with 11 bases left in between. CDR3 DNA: TGCGCCAGCAGCCAAGATAGGAACAGGGCCTACGAGCAGTACTTC. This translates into CASSQDRNRAYEQYF.

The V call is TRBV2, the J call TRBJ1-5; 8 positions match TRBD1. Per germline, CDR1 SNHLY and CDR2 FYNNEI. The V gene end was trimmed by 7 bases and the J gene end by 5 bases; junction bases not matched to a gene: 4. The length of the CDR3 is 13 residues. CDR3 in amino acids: CASTKTGDQPQHF. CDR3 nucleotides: TGTGCCAGCACTAAGACAGGGGATCAGCCCCAGCATTTT.

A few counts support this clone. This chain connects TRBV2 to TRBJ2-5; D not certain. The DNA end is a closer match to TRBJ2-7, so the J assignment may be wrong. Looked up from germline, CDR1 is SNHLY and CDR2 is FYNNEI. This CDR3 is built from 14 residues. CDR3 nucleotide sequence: TGTGCCAGCAGTGAGTCTACAGCAGCCTACGAGCAGTACTTC. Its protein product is CASSESTAAYEQYF.

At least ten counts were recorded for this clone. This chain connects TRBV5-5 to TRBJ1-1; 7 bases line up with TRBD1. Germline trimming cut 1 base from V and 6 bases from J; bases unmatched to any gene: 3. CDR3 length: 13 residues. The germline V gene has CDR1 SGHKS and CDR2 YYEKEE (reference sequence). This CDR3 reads CASSLWQGAEAFF. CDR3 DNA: TGTGCCAGCAGCTTGTGGCAGGGGGCTGAAGCTTTCTTT.

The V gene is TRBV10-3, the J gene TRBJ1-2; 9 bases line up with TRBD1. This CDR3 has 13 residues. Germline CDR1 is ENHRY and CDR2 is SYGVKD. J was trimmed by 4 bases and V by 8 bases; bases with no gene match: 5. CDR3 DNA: TGTGCCATCCGAACAGGGGGCAGCTATGGCTACACCTTC. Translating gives CAIRTGGSYGYTF.

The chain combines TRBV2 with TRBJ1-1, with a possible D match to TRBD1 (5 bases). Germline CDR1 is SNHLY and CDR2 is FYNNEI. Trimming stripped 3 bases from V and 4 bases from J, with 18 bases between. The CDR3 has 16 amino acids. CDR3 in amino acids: CASSEGGVRVRTEAFF. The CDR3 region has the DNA TGTGCCAGCAGTGAGGGGGGAGTACGAGTGCGCACTGAAGCTTTCTTT.

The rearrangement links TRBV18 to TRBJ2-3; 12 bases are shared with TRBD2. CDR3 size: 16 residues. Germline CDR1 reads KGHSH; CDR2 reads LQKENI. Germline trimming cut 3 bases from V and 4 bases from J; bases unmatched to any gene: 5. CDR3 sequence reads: CASSPKLAGGPDTQYF. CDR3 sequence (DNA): TGTGCCAGCTCACCTAAACTAGCGGGGGGCCCAGATACGCAGTATTTT. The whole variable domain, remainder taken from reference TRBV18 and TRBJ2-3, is NAGVMQNPRHLVRRRGQEARLRCSPMKGHSHVYWYRQLPEEGLKFMVYLQKENIIDESGMPKERFSAEFPKEGPSILRIQQVVRGDSAAYFCASSPKLAGGPDTQYFGPGTRLTVL.

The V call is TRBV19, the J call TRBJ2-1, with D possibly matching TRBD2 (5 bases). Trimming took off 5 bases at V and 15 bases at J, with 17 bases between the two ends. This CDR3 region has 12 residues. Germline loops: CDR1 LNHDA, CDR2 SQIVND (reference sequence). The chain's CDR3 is CASSLSGSLRFF. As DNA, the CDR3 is TGTGCCAGTAGTTTATCGGGGTCCCTTCGGTTCTTC.

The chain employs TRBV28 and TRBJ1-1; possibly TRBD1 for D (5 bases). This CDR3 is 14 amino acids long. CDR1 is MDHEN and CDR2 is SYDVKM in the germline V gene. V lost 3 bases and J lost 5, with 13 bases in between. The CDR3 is CASSFSGGGTEAFF. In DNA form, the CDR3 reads TGTGCCAGCAGTTTTTCGGGGGGAGGAACTGAAGCTTTCTTT.

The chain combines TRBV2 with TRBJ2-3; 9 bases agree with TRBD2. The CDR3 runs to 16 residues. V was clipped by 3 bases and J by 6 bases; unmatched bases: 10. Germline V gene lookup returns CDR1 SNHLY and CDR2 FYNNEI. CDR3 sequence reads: CASSDVAGVRRDTQYF. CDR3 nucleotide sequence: TGTGCCAGCAGTGATGTAGCGGGGGTGCGTAGGGATACGCAGTATTTT.

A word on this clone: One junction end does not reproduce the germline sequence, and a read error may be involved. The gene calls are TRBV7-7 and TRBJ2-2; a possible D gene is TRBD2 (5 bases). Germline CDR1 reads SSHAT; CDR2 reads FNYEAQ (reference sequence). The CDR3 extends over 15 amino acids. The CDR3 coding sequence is TGTGCTAGCAGCTTAGCCGGGGCGAACACCGGGGAGCTGTTTTTT. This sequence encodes CASSLAGANTGELFF.

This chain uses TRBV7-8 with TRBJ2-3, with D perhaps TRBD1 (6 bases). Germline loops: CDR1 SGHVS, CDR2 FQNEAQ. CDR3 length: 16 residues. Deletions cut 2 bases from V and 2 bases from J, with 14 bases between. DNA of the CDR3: TGTGCCAGCAGCTTATCCCCCGACAGGCACACAGATACGCAGTATTTT. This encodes CASSLSPDRHTDTQYF.

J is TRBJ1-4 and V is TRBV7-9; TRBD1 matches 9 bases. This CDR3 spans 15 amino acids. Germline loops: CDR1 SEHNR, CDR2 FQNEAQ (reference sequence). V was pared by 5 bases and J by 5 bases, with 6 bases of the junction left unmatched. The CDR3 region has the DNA TGTGCCAGCAGCCCCGTGGGGACAGGGAATGAAAAACTGTTTTTT. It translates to CASSPVGTGNEKLFF.

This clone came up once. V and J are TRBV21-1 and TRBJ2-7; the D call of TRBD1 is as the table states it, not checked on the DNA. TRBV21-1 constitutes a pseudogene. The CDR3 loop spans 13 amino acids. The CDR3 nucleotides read TGTGCCAGCAGTGAACAGGGGGGGTACGAGCAGTACTTC. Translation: CASSEQGGYEQYF.

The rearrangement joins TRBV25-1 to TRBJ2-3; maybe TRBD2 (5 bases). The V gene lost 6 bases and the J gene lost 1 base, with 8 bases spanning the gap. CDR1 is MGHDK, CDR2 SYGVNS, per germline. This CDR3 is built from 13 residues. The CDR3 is CASRRRGTDTQYF. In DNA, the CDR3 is TGTGCCAGCAGACGGCGGGGCACAGATACGCAGTATTTT.

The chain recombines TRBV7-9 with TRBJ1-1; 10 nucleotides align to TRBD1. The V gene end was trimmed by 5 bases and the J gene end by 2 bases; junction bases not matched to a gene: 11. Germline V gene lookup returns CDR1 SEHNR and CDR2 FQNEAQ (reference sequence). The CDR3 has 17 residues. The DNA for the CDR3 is TGTGCCAGCAGCGTAAAAGGGACAGGGGTAGAAAACACTGAAGCTTTCTTT. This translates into CASSVKGTGVENTEAFF.

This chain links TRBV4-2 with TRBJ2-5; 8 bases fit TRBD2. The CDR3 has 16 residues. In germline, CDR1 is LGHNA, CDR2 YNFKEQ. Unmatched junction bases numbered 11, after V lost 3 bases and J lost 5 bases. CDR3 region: CASSQLISGVTETQYF. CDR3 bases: TGTGCCAGCAGCCAGCTGATTAGCGGGGTAACGGAGACCCAGTACTTC.

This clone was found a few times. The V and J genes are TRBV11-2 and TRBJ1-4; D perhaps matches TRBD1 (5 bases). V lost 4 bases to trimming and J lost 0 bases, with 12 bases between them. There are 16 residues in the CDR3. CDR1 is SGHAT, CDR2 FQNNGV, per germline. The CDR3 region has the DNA TGTGCCAGCAGCTCGGGGGTGCTGACAACTAATGAAAAACTGTTTTTT. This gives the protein CASSSGVLTTNEKLFF.

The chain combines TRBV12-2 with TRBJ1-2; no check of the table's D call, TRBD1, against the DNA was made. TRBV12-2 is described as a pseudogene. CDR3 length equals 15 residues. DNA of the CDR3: TGTGCAAGTCGCTTACTGGGACAGGTTAGTTATGGCTACACCTTC. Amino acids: CASRLLGQVSYGYTF.

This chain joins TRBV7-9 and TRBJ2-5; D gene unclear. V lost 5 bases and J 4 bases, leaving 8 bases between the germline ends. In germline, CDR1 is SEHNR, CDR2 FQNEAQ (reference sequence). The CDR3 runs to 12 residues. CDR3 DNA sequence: TGTGCCAGCAGCCCAGATTCAGAGACCCAGTACTTC. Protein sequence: CASSPDSETQYF.